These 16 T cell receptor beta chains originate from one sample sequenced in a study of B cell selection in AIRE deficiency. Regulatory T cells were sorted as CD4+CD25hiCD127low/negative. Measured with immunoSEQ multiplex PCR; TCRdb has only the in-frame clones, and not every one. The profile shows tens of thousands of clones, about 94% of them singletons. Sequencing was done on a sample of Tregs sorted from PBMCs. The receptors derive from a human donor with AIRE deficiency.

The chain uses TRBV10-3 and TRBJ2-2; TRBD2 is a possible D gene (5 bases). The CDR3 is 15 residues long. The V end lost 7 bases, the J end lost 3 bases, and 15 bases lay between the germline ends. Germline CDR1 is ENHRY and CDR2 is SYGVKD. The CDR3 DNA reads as TGTGCCATCAATCCCCAAGCGGTCGACACCGGGGAGCTGTTTTTT. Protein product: CAINPQAVDTGELFF.

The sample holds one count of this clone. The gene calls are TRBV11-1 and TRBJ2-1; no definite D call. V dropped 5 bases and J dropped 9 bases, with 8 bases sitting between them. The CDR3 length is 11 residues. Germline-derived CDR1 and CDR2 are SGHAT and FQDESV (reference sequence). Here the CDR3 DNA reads TGTGCCAGCAGCCCGTCGGGTGAGCAGTTCTTC. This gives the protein CASSPSGEQFF.

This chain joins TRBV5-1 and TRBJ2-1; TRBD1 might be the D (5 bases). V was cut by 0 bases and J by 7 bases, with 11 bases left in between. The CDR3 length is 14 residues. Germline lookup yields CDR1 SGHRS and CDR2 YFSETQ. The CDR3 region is CASSLGTAGNEQFF. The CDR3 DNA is TGCGCCAGCAGCTTGGGAACGGCAGGGAATGAGCAGTTCTTC.

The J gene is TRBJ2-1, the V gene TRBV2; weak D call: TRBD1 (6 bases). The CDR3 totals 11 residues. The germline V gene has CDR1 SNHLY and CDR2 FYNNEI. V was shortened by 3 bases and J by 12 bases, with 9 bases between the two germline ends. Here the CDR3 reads CASSEGARQFF. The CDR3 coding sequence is TGTGCCAGCAGTGAGGGGGCTAGGCAGTTCTTC.

CDR3 DNA: TGTGCCAGTACCCCGACGGTTCCTAACTATGGCTACACCTTC. This encodes CASTPTVPNYGYTF. This chain uses TRBV19 with TRBJ1-2; D not resolved. The length of the CDR3 is 14 residues. The V gene's germline CDR1 is LNHDA and CDR2 SQIVND (reference sequence). Deletions cut 7 bases from V and 0 bases from J, with 12 bases between.

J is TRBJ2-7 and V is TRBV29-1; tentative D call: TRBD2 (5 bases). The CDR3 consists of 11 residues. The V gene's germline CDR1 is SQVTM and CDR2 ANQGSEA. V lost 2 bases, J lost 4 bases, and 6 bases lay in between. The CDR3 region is CSVERGYEQYF. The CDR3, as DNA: TGCAGCGTTGAACGGGGTTACGAGCAGTACTTC.

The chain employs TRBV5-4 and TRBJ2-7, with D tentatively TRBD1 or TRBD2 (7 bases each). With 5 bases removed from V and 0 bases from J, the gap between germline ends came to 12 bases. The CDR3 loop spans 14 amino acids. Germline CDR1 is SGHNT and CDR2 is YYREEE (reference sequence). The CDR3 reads CASSSRGGSYEQYF. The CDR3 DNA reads TGTGCCAGCAGTTCCAGGGGGGGCTCCTACGAGCAGTACTTC.

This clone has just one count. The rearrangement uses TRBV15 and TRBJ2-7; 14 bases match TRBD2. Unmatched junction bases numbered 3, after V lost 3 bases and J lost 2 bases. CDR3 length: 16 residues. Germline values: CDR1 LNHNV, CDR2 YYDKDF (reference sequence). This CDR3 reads CATSSRTSGRPYEQYF. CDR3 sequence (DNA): TGTGCCACCAGCAGCCGGACTAGCGGGAGGCCCTACGAGCAGTACTTC.

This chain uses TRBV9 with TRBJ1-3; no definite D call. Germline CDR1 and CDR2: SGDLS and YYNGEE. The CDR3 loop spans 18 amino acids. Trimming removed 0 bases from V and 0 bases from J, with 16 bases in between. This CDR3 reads CASSVAQEATISGNTIYF. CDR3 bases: TGTGCCAGCAGCGTAGCTCAGGAGGCGACGATCTCTGGAAACACCATATATTTT.

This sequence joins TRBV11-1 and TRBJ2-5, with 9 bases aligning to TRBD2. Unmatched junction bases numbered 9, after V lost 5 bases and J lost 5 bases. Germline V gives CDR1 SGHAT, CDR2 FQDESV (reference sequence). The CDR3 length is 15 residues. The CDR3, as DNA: TGTGCCAGCAGCCAGACGCGGGGGGGCCGGGAGACCCAGTACTTC. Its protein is CASSQTRGGRETQYF.

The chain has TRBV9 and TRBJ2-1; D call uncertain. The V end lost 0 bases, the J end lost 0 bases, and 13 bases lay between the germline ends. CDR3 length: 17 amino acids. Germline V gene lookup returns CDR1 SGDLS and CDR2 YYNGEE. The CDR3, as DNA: TGTGCCAGCAGCGTAGCGGCTAGTCTATTCTCCTACAATGAGCAGTTCTTC. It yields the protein CASSVAASLFSYNEQFF. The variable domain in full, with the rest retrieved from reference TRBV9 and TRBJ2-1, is DSGVTQTPKHLITATGQRVTLRCSPRSGDLSVYWYQQSLDQGLQFLIQYYNGEERAKGNILERFSAQQFPDLHSELNLSSLELGDSALYFCASSVAASLFSYNEQFFGPGTRLTVL.

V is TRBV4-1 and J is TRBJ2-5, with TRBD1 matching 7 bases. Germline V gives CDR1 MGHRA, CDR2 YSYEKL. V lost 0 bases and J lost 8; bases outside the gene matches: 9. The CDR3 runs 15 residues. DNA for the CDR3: TGCGCCAGCAGCCAAGAACCCATGGGGACAGCCACCCAGTACTTC. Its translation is CASSQEPMGTATQYF.

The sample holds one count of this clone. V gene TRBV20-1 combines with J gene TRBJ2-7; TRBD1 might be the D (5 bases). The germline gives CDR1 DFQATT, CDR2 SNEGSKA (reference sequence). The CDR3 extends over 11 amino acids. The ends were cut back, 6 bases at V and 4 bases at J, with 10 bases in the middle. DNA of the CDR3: TGCAGTGCGATACAGGATTACGAGCAGTACTTC. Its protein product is CSAIQDYEQYF.

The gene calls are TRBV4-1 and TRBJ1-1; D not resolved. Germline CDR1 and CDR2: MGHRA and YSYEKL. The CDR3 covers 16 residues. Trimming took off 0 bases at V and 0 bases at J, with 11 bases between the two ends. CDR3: CASSQDRTALNTEAFF. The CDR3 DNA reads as TGCGCCAGCAGCCAAGATCGAACAGCCTTGAACACTGAAGCTTTCTTT.

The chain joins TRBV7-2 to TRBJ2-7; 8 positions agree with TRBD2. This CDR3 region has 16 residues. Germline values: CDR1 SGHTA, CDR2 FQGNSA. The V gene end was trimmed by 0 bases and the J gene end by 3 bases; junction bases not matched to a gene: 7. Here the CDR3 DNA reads TGTGCCAGCAGCTTAGCTGCCGGGAGGGGCCTCTACGAGCAGTACTTC. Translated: CASSLAAGRGLYEQYF. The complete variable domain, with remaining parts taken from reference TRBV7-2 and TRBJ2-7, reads GAGVSQSPSNKVTEKGKDVELRCDPISGHTALYWYRQSLGQGLEFLIYFQGNSAPDKSGLPSDRFSAERTGGSVSTLTIQRTQQEDSAVYLCASSLAAGRGLYEQYFGPGTRLTVT.

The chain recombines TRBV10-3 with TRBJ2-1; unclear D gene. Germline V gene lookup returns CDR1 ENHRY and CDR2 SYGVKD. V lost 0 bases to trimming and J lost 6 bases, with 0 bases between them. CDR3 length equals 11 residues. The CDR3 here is CAISESNEQFF. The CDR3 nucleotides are TGTGCCATCAGTGAGTCCAATGAGCAGTTCTTC.